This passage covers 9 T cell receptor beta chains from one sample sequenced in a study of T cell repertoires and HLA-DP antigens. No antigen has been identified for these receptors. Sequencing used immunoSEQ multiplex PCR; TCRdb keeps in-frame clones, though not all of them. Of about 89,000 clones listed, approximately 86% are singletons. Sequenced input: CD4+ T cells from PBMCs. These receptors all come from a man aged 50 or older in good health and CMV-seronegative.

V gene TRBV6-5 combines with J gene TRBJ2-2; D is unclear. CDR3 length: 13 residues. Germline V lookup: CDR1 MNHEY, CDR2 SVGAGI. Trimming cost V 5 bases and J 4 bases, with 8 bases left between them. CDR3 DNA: TGTGCCAGCAGTAAACCTGCCACCGGGGAGCTGTTTTTT. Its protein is CASSKPATGELFF.

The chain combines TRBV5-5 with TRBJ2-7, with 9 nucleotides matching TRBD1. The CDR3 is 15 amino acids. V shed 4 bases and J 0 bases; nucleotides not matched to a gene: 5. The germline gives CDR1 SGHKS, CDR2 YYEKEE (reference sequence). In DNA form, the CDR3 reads TGTGCCAGCAGCCCATTGACAGGGGGCTCCTACGAGCAGTACTTC. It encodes CASSPLTGGSYEQYF.

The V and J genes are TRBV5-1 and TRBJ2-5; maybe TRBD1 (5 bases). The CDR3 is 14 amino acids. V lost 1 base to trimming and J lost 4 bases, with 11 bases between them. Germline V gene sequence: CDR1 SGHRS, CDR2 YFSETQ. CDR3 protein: CASSLRAGLETQYF. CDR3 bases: TGCGCCAGCAGCTTGCGGGCAGGGCTAGAGACCCAGTACTTC.

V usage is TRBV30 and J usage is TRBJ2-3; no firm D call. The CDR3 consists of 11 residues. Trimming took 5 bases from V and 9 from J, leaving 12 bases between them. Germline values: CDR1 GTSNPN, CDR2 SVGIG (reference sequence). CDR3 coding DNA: TGTGCCTGGGAGGTGACTCAAACGCAGTATTTT. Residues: CAWEVTQTQYF.

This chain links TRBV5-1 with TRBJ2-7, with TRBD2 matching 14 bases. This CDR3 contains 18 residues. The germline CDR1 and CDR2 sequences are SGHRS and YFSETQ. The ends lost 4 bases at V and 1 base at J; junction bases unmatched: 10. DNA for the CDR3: TGCGCCAGCAGCGAGGGACTAGCGGGAGCGGGCTCATCCTACGAGCAGTACTTC. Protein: CASSEGLAGAGSSYEQYF.

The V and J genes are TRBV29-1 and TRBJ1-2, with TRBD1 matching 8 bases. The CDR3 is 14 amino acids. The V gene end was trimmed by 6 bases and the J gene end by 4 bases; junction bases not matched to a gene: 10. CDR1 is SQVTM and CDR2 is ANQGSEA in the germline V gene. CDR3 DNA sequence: TGCAGCGTGAAAAAGACAGGGGAGGCCTATGGCTACACCTTC. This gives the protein CSVKKTGEAYGYTF.

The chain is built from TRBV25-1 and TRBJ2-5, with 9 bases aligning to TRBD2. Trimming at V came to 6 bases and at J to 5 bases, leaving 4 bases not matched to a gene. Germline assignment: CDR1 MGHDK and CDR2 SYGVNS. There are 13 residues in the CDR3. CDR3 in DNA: TGTGCCAGCAGGACTAGCGGTCGGGAGACCCAGTACTTC. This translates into CASRTSGRETQYF.

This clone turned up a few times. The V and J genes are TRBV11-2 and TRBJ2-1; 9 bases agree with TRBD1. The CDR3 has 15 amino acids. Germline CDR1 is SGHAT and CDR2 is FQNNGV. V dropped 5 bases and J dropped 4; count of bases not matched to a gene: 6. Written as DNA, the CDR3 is TGTGCCAGCAGCCCCAGGGACAGGGAGTACAATGAGCAGTTCTTC. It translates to CASSPRDREYNEQFF. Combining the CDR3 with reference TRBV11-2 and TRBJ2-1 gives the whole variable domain EAGVAQSPRYKIIEKRQSVAFWCNPISGHATLYWYQQILGQGPKLLIQFQNNGVVDDSQLPKDRFSAERLKGVDSTLKIQPAKLEDSAVYLCASSPRDREYNEQFFGPGTRLTVL.

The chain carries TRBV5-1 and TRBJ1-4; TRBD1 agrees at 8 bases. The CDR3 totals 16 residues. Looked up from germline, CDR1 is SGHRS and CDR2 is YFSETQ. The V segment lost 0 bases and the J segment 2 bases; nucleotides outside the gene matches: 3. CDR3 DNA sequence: TGCGCCAGCAGCTTGGCGGACAGGGTTACTAATGAAAAACTGTTTTTT. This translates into CASSLADRVTNEKLFF.